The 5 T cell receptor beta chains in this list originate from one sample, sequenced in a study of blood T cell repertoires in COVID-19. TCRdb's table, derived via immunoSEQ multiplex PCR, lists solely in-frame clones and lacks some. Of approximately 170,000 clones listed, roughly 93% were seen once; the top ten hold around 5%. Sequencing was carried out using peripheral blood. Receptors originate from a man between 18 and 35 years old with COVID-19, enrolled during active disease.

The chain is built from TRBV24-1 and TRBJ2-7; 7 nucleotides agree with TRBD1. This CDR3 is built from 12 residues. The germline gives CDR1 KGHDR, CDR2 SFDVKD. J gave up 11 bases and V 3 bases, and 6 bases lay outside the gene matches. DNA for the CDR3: TGTGCCACCAGTGATATCGACAGGGTAAAGTACTTC. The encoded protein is CATSDIDRVKYF.

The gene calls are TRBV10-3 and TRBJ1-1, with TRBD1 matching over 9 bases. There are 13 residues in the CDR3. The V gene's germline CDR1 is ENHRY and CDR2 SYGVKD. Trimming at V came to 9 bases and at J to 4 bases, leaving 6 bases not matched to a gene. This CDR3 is CAMGDRGTTEAFF. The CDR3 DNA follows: TGTGCCATGGGAGACAGGGGGACCACTGAAGCTTTCTTT.

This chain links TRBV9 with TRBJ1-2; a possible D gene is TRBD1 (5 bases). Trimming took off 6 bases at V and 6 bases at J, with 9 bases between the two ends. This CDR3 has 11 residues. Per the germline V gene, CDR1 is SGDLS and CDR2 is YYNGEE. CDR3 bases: TGTGCCAGCAACGGGGGGGATGGCTACACCTTC. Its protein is CASNGGDGYTF.

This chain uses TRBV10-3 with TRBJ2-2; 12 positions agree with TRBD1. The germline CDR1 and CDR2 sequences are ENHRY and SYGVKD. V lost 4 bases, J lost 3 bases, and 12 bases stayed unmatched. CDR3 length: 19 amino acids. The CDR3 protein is CAISATGGQGAGDTGELFF. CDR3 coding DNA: TGTGCCATCAGTGCCACGGGGGGACAGGGGGCCGGGGACACCGGGGAGCTGTTTTTT.

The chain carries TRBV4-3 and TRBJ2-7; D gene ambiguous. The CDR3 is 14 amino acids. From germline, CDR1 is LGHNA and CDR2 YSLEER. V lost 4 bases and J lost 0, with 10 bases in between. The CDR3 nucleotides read TGCGCCAGCAGCCTAAGACTCCCCTCCTACGAGCAGTACTTC. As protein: CASSLRLPSYEQYF.